This record covers a single TCR beta chain. The source of the sample is a study of blood T cell repertoires in COVID-19. Assay: immunoSEQ multiplex PCR; the TCRdb copy retains only in-frame clones and omits some. The sample consists of approximately 390,000 clones, about 87% of them appearing once. CDR1 LGHNA and CDR2 YSLEER come from the germline V gene. CDR3 size: 16 residues. The ends lost 4 bases at V and 2 bases at J; junction bases unmatched: 10. This clonotype was obtained from a woman aged 50 to 60 who had recovered from COVID-19. The sequencing input was PBMCs or T cells enriched from blood (not recorded which). This rearrangement joins TRBV4-3 to TRBJ2-7; 8 nucleotides match TRBD1. The CDR3 bases are TGCGCCAGCAGCCCGTCGGGACAGGAGCAGACCTACGAGCAGTACTTC. Its translation: CASSPSGQEQTYEQYF.